This T cell receptor (beta chain) was observed in a study of cytomegalovirus exposure and HLA in healthy donors. The PCR used 60 Vbeta and 13 Jbeta primers. Using immunoSEQ multiplex PCR, the repertoire was profiled, and TCRdb retains in-frame clones only, with some absent. The sample shows over 95,000 clones, 60% to 85% of them seen only once. Study outcomes and limitations: Among the sequence variants, a highly shared cluster was likely an artifact of sequencing.

With regard to this clone: What it binds is unknown.

Germline V gene sequence: CDR1 SGHTA, CDR2 FQGTGA. The CDR3 spans 17 residues. After removal of 2 bases from V and 7 bases from J, the junction contained 8 bases not matched to a gene. The sample consisted of PBMCs. The sequence derives from a middle-aged woman in good health and CMV-seropositive. The chain is built from TRBV7-3 and TRBJ1-6, with 10 bases lining up with TRBD1. The CDR3 sequence is CASSLYSLGQGNSPLHF. The CDR3 nucleotides read TGTGCCAGCAGCTTATATTCCCTGGGACAGGGGAATTCACCCCTCCACTTT.